This T cell receptor beta chain appears in the sequencing data of a study of technical replicates of blood from a few donors. This CDR3 comprises 15 residues. Germline loops: CDR1 SGHRS, CDR2 YFSETQ. Trimming removed 5 bases from V and 2 bases from J, with 17 bases in between. This clone was recorded once. Repertoires were generated with immunoSEQ multiplex PCR, while TCRdb's copy carries only in-frame clones and drops some. The sample lists about 73,000 clones, roughly nine tenths occurring once. This chain joins TRBV5-1 and TRBJ2-7, with a tentative D call TRBD1 (6 bases). The sequenced sample consisted of PBMCs. The sequence came from a human donor in good health. Some clones in this sample may be carry-over from other donors' samples. CDR3 DNA: TGCGCCAGCAGTTCTGTCGATGGGGGCACCTACGAGCAGTACTTC. Translating it yields CASSSVDGGTYEQYF.